This TCR beta chain originates from a study of T-cell memory formation after mild COVID-19. The study, taken as a whole, reports: Chiefly within CM and EM were the contracting CD4+ clones; CD8+ ones were within EMRA. Cross-reactive memory apparently joined, as some responding clones appeared in pre-infection memory.

MiXCR, run by TCRdb on the 5' RACE reads, gives a single entry per CDR3 protein. In the table there are some 180,000 distinct CDR3 sequences, 10% to 15% of which are singletons. The CDR3 is 15 residues long. The ends were cut back, 3 bases at V and 3 bases at J, with 16 bases in the middle. CDR1 is SGHKS, CDR2 YYEKEE, per germline (reference sequence). This clonotype was seen ten or more times. What it binds is unknown. The V gene is TRBV5-5, the J gene TRBJ2-7; weak D call: TRBD2 (5 bases). This receptor was identified in a man between 18 and 29 years old who had mild COVID-19 (a few samples of this study predate the infection). Cell type and time point are not known. The sequenced sample consisted of PBMCs or a T cell subset sorted from them (not recorded which). The CDR3: CASSWRTSTFYEQYF. CDR3 nucleotides: TGTGCCAGCAGCTGGAGGACCTCCACCTTCTACGAGCAGTACTTC.